These 23 T cell receptor beta chains came from one sample sequenced in a study of shared clonotypes between healthy human individuals. Clones were read by immunoSEQ multiplex PCR, and TCRdb kept only the in-frame ones, dropping some. The data hold around 560,000 clones, with 95% observed a single time. Naive CD8 populations comprised CD45RO-negative cells positively selected for CCR7, excluding terminally differentiated effector memory CD45RA+ cells. Sequencing was done on a sample of naive CD8+ T cells sorted from blood. The receptors were sampled from a woman in her 30s in good health.

About this clone itself: Other DNA sequences in this specimen translate into the identical CDR3. J is TRBJ2-3 and V is TRBV6-5, with no clear D. V lost 2 bases, J lost 0 bases, and 6 bases lay in between. The CDR3 is made up of 14 amino acids. The germline V gene has CDR1 MNHEY and CDR2 SVGAGI. The CDR3 DNA sequence: TGTGCCAGCAGTTACGGCGGTAGCACAGATACGCAGTATTTT. This sequence encodes CASSYGGSTDTQYF.

The chain is built from TRBV5-4 and TRBJ2-3; 8 nucleotides match TRBD2. The ends lost 7 bases at V and 1 base at J; junction bases unmatched: 8. Germline V gene data show CDR1 as SGHNT and CDR2 as YYREEE (reference sequence). The CDR3 has 15 amino acids. In DNA, the CDR3 is TGTGCCAGCGGAAATAGCGGGGCAGGCACAGATACGCAGTATTTT. Residues: CASGNSGAGTDTQYF.

The chain is built from TRBV7-3 and TRBJ2-7, with D unresolved. CDR1 is SGHTA, CDR2 FQGTGA, per germline. Trimming took 6 bases from V and 1 from J, leaving 10 bases between them. The CDR3 totals 13 residues. CDR3 loop: CASSFGASYEQYF. CDR3 in DNA: TGTGCCAGCAGTTTTGGAGCGTCCTACGAGCAGTACTTC.

J is TRBJ1-2 and V is TRBV7-9; a possible D gene is TRBD1 (6 bases). The CDR3 loop spans 16 amino acids. Looked up from germline, CDR1 is SEHNR and CDR2 is FQNEAQ (reference sequence). Between the trimmed V and J ends, which lost 2 bases and 2 bases, there was a span of 15 bases. The CDR3 loop reads CASSLSTGQRNYGYTF. As DNA, the CDR3 is TGTGCCAGCAGCTTATCTACTGGACAGAGAAACTATGGCTACACCTTC.

This clone has a single count. The V gene is TRBV27, the J gene TRBJ2-7; 11 bases map to TRBD1. From germline, CDR1 is MNHEY and CDR2 SMNVEV (reference sequence). V gave up 2 bases and J gave up 6 bases; unmatched junction bases: 9. The CDR3 covers 16 residues. The CDR3 protein is CASSLGQGAGETEQYF. The CDR3 nucleotides are TGTGCCAGCAGTTTAGGACAGGGGGCGGGGGAAACCGAGCAGTACTTC.

This sequence joins TRBV5-6 and TRBJ2-7, with D possibly TRBD1 on 6 matching bases. V dropped 6 bases and J dropped 4 bases, with 20 bases sitting between them. CDR3 size: 15 residues. The V gene's germline CDR1 is SGHDT and CDR2 YYEEEE. The CDR3: CASTGESGDRYEQYF. The CDR3, as DNA: TGTGCCAGCACCGGAGAGTCAGGGGACCGGTACGAGCAGTACTTC.

The CDR3 coding sequence is TGTGCCAGCAGAGGGACAGCCCTCGAGCAGTACTTC. It encodes CASRGTALEQYF. The chain has TRBV2 and TRBJ2-7, with TRBD1 matching 7 bases. With 6 bases clipped from V and 6 bases from J, the junction kept 5 bases outside the gene matches. This CDR3 region has 12 residues. Germline V lookup: CDR1 SNHLY, CDR2 FYNNEI.

V usage is TRBV19 and J usage is TRBJ2-7, with D perhaps matching TRBD1 or TRBD2 (5 bases each). The CDR3 has 14 amino acids. Germline CDR1 is LNHDA and CDR2 is SQIVND (reference sequence). V gave up 5 bases and J gave up 2 bases, with 13 bases separating them. The CDR3 DNA sequence: TGTGCCAGTAGTCCCCGGGACGGCCCCTACGAGCAGTACTTC. Protein: CASSPRDGPYEQYF.

The rearrangement links TRBV29-1 to TRBJ2-1; TRBD1 aligns across 10 bases. This CDR3 comprises 16 residues. V shed 7 bases, J shed 1 base, and the junction held 10 bases outside the gene matches. The germline gives CDR1 SQVTM, CDR2 ANQGSEA. The CDR3 region has the DNA TGCAGCGCACCGGGACAGGGGTCTTTGTCCTACAATGAGCAGTTCTTC. Amino acid sequence: CSAPGQGSLSYNEQFF.

The DNA for the CDR3 is TGTGCCAGCAGCTTTGGGAGAGGGGGCTGGGAGCAGTACTTC. The encoded protein is CASSFGRGGWEQYF. The V gene is TRBV11-2, the J gene TRBJ2-7; 7 bases fit TRBD1. Germline CDR1 reads SGHAT; CDR2 reads FQNNGV. Losses at the gene ends were 3 bases for V and 7 bases for J; bases not matched to a gene: 9. The CDR3 totals 14 residues.

The V call is TRBV9, the J call TRBJ1-4; 9 bases fit TRBD1. Looked up from germline, CDR1 is SGDLS and CDR2 is YYNGEE. CDR3 length equals 17 residues. The V gene end was trimmed by 6 bases and the J gene end by 8 bases; junction bases not matched to a gene: 17. This CDR3 reads CASTNSPGQGGDEKLFF. The CDR3 nucleotides read TGTGCCAGCACCAACTCTCCGGGACAGGGTGGTGACGAAAAACTGTTTTTT.

The chain has TRBV15 and TRBJ2-1; D unclear. Germline V gives CDR1 LNHNV, CDR2 YYDKDF (reference sequence). The CDR3 extends over 16 amino acids. V dropped 6 bases and J dropped 0 bases, with 15 bases sitting between them. This CDR3 reads CATRLDEALSYNEQFF. The CDR3 DNA reads as TGTGCCACCAGGTTAGACGAGGCCCTCTCCTACAATGAGCAGTTCTTC.

The chain has TRBV28 and TRBJ1-6; the match to TRBD1 covers 7 bases. Germline V gene lookup returns CDR1 MDHEN and CDR2 SYDVKM. With 5 bases clipped from V and 5 bases from J, the junction kept 9 bases outside the gene matches. This CDR3 spans 16 amino acids. CDR3 residues: CASSSQDRFDNSPLHF. DNA of the CDR3: TGTGCCAGCAGTAGCCAGGACAGGTTCGATAATTCACCCCTCCACTTT.

This chain connects TRBV6-6 to TRBJ2-4; 8 positions agree with TRBD1. Germline loops: CDR1 MNHNY, CDR2 SVGAGI (reference sequence). There are 16 residues in the CDR3. Unmatched junction bases numbered 13, after V lost 7 bases and J lost 5 bases. The CDR3, as DNA: TGTGCCAGCATCCGAGCCCCGGTACAGGGGGAAAACATTCAGTACTTC. It is translated as CASIRAPVQGENIQYF.

The chain links TRBV9 to TRBJ2-1, with 8 positions matching TRBD1. The germline V gene encodes CDR1 SGDLS and CDR2 YYNGEE. V trimming: 0 bases; J trimming: 6 bases; junction bases outside the gene matches: 5. This CDR3 region has 15 residues. The CDR3 DNA reads TGTGCCAGCAGCGTAGCGGGACAGGTAGGCAATGAGCAGTTCTTC. Translation gives CASSVAGQVGNEQFF.

The chain couples TRBV5-6 to TRBJ2-7; 11 bases are a match to TRBD2. Trimming at V came to 0 bases and at J to 3 bases, leaving 5 bases not matched to a gene. The CDR3 totals 16 residues. Germline V CDR1 and CDR2: SGHDT, YYEEEE. The CDR3 nucleotides are TGTGCCAGCAGCTTGGGGGGGACTAGCGGTTTCTACGAGCAGTACTTC. Translating it yields CASSLGGTSGFYEQYF.

The chain has TRBV7-2 and TRBJ2-3, with 7 bases lining up with TRBD2. The CDR3 covers 17 residues. With V trimmed by 5 bases and J by 1 base, 12 bases remained unmatched. Germline values: CDR1 SGHTA, CDR2 FQGNSA. This CDR3 reads CASSLNIGLGGTDTQYF. The CDR3 bases are TGTGCCAGCAGCCTAAATATCGGACTAGGCGGCACAGATACGCAGTATTTT.

The genes are TRBV7-9 and TRBJ2-7, with 9 bases fitting TRBD2. Germline trimming cut 8 bases from V and 3 bases from J; bases unmatched to any gene: 5. The CDR3 is made up of 13 amino acids. CDR1 SEHNR and CDR2 FQNEAQ come from the germline V gene (reference sequence). CDR3 loop: CASEGTSSYEQYF. The CDR3 DNA reads TGTGCCAGCGAAGGGACTAGCAGCTACGAGCAGTACTTC.

V usage is TRBV6-1 and J usage is TRBJ1-2, with D possibly matching TRBD1 (5 bases). CDR1 is MNHNS, CDR2 SASEGT, per germline. The CDR3 loop spans 14 amino acids. V lost 2 bases to trimming and J lost 5 bases, with 12 bases between them. Written as DNA, the CDR3 is TGTGCCAGCAGTGAACCACAGGCCTGGTATGGCTACACCTTC. Protein product: CASSEPQAWYGYTF.

The chain joins TRBV19 to TRBJ2-7; D uncertain. Germline values: CDR1 LNHDA, CDR2 SQIVND (reference sequence). Trimming took 3 bases from V and 4 from J, leaving 10 bases between them. The length of the CDR3 is 13 residues. CDR3 loop: CASSIFIGYEQYF. For the CDR3, the DNA is TGTGCCAGTAGTATCTTTATAGGGTACGAGCAGTACTTC.

The CDR3 region has the DNA TGTGCCAGCAGCGCCGACGGAACCTACGAGCAGTACTTC. Amino acids: CASSADGTYEQYF. V is TRBV13 and J is TRBJ2-5; D is uncertain. The J call is in doubt because the DNA end fits TRBJ2-7 better. Per germline, CDR1 PRHDT and CDR2 FYEKMQ (reference sequence). The CDR3 runs 13 residues.

The chain employs TRBV7-6 and TRBJ2-1; TRBD2 matches 11 bases. This CDR3 is built from 14 residues. Germline V gives CDR1 SGHVS, CDR2 FNYEAQ. With 4 bases clipped from V and 8 bases from J, the junction kept 4 bases outside the gene matches. CDR3 coding DNA: TGTGCCAGCAGCTCCCTAGCGGGAGGCCATGAGCAGTTCTTC. Protein sequence: CASSSLAGGHEQFF.

The rearrangement uses TRBV6-1 and TRBJ2-7; no reliable D call. Trimming removed 3 bases from V and 2 bases from J, with 14 bases in between. This CDR3 has 15 amino acids. Germline CDR1 MNHNS, CDR2 SASEGT. For the CDR3, the DNA is TGTGCCAGCAGTGATCGGCACAAAGGAACCTACGAGCAGTACTTC. Encoded protein: CASSDRHKGTYEQYF.